Listed here are 23 T cell receptor beta chains from one sample, sequenced in a study of T-cell memory formation after mild COVID-19. Via MiXCR, TCRdb re-called the 5' RACE reads, giving one row per CDR3 protein. The data show 350,000 or so distinct CDR3 sequences, approximately 22% seen once. The specimen sequenced was PBMCs or a T cell subset sorted from them (not recorded which). Receptor source: a young man who had mild COVID-19 (a few samples of this study predate the infection). Cell type and time point are not known.

V and J are TRBV28 and TRBJ2-5; the match to TRBD1 covers 8 bases. The CDR3 runs to 15 residues. The trim removed 10 bases at V and 2 bases at J, leaving 12 bases unmatched. Germline CDR1 is MDHEN and CDR2 is SYDVKM. The CDR3 protein is CATLTGGRLQETQYF. CDR3 DNA sequence: TGTGCCACCCTCACAGGGGGGCGTCTACAAGAGACCCAGTACTTC.

In its sample, this clonotype was seen a few times. The CDR3 loop is CASSSRRNTEAFF. The CDR3, as DNA: TGTGCCAGCAGCTCGCGGAGAAACACTGAAGCTTTCTTT. The chain uses TRBV7-9 and TRBJ1-1; unclear D gene. Germline V gene data show CDR1 as SEHNR and CDR2 as FQNEAQ (reference sequence). The CDR3 has 13 residues. Trimming took 4 bases from V and 2 from J, leaving 8 bases between them.

The chain employs TRBV5-1 and TRBJ2-2, with D tentatively TRBD1 or TRBD2 (7 bases each). With 4 bases removed from V and 6 bases from J, the gap between germline ends came to 16 bases. Looked up from germline, CDR1 is SGHRS and CDR2 is YFSETQ. This CDR3 is 15 amino acids long. The CDR3 nucleotides are TGCGCCAGCAGCACTCAGGGGGGGAGCCCCGGGGAGCTGTTTTTT. The encoded protein is CASSTQGGSPGELFF.

The rearrangement joins TRBV4-2 to TRBJ1-2; TRBD1 is a possible D gene (5 bases). Germline V CDR1 and CDR2: LGHNA, YNFKEQ. V was clipped by 4 bases and J by 3 bases, with 15 bases between them. The CDR3 consists of 15 residues. The CDR3 nucleotides are TGTGCCAGCAGCCCGGAACCAGGGAATTACTATGGCTACACCTTC. Protein product: CASSPEPGNYYGYTF.

CDR3 loop: CASKMRNEQFF. CDR3 bases: TGTGCCAGCAAAATGCGCAATGAGCAGTTCTTC. The chain combines TRBV2 with TRBJ2-1; no clear D gene. V lost 7 bases, J lost 6 bases, and 7 bases lay in between. CDR1 SNHLY and CDR2 FYNNEI come from the germline V gene. The length of the CDR3 is 11 residues.

This clonotype has just a few counts. The chain joins TRBV12-3 or TRBV12-4 to TRBJ1-1; no clear D gene. Trimming cost V 7 bases and J 1 base, with 13 bases left between them. This CDR3 contains 14 residues. CDR3 DNA sequence: TGTGCCAGCACCACTCGGACGGGGAACACTGAAGCTTTCTTT. Amino acids: CASTTRTGNTEAFF.

The chain joins TRBV12-5 to TRBJ2-7; tentative D call: TRBD1 (5 bases). There are 15 residues in the CDR3. The V and J ends lost 0 bases and 5 bases respectively, with 14 bases between them. Germline V CDR1 and CDR2: LGHNT, FRNRAP. DNA of the CDR3: TGTGCTAGTGGTTTGGTAGTCAGGGTTCTCCACGAGCAGTACTTC. Protein product: CASGLVVRVLHEQYF.

J is TRBJ2-1 and V is TRBV7-9, with 10 bases matching TRBD1. CDR1 is SEHNR and CDR2 is FQNEAQ in the germline V gene (reference sequence). J lost 7 bases, V lost 6 bases, and 6 bases had no gene match. The CDR3 has 14 amino acids. The DNA for the CDR3 is TGTGCCAGCAGGACGGGACAGGGGTATAATGAGCAGTTCTTC. Residues: CASRTGQGYNEQFF.

The chain has TRBV4-1 and TRBJ2-3, with no clear D. The V and J ends lost 1 base and 2 bases respectively, with 10 bases between them. The CDR3 totals 15 residues. Germline loops: CDR1 MGHRA, CDR2 YSYEKL. The CDR3 bases are TGCGCCAGCAGCCAAGTGGGCTTACACACAGATACGCAGTATTTT. As protein: CASSQVGLHTDTQYF.

This clonotype was seen only a few times. J is TRBJ2-2 and V is TRBV30, with 8 nucleotides matching TRBD2. V was clipped by 3 bases and J by 3 bases; unmatched bases: 6. The CDR3 covers 15 residues. Germline assignment: CDR1 GTSNPN and CDR2 SVGIG (reference sequence). Here the CDR3 reads CAWRLGGADTGELFF. The DNA for the CDR3 is TGTGCCTGGAGGCTCGGGGGGGCCGACACCGGGGAGCTGTTTTTT. Full variable domain (missing parts from reference TRBV30 and TRBJ2-2): SQTIHQWPATLVQPVGSPLSLECTVEGTSNPNLYWYRQAAGRGLQLLFYSVGIGQISSEVPQNLSASRPQDRQFILSSKKLLLSDSGFYLCAWRLGGADTGELFFGEGSRLTVL.

As regards this clonotype: A junction boundary mismatches the germline segment, possibly from a read error. The chain combines TRBV6-5 with TRBJ1-4, with D unclear. This CDR3 comprises 16 residues. Germline values: CDR1 MNHEY, CDR2 SVGAGI. The chain's CDR3 is CASSTSPSGPGTELIF. The DNA for the CDR3 is TGTGCCAGCAGTACCAGCCCTAGTGGGCCGGGCACGGAACTGATTTTT.

The CDR3 region is CASSYTQGTGGYTF. The CDR3 coding sequence is TGTGCCAGCAGTTACACCCAGGGGACCGGTGGCTACACCTTC. V gene TRBV6-2 or TRBV6-3 combines with J gene TRBJ1-2, with D possibly matching TRBD1 (6 bases). The CDR3 consists of 14 residues. The V end was cut by 2 bases, the J end by 7 bases, with 14 bases between. CDR1 is MNHEY, CDR2 SVGEGT, per germline.

The sample holds many counts of this clonotype. This rearrangement joins TRBV6-4 to TRBJ2-3; TRBD1 is a possible D gene (6 bases). Germline CDR1 MRHNA, CDR2 SNTAGT. The CDR3 is 17 amino acids. Trimming pared 0 bases from V and 1 base from J, leaving 14 bases between. Here the CDR3 DNA reads TGTGCCAGCAGTGACTCGAGTACGTCAGGGGGCACAGATACGCAGTATTTT. Translation: CASSDSSTSGGTDTQYF.

V gene TRBV20-1 combines with J gene TRBJ1-1, with unresolved D. Trimming removed 5 bases at V and 6 bases at J, with 10 bases between. Germline V lookup: CDR1 DFQATT, CDR2 SNEGSKA (reference sequence). This CDR3 has 11 residues. The CDR3 reads CSAPESAEAFF. CDR3 DNA: TGCAGTGCTCCCGAAAGCGCTGAAGCTTTCTTT.

This clonotype appeared many times. The rearrangement joins TRBV7-2 to TRBJ1-6; D ambiguous. The germline gives CDR1 SGHTA, CDR2 FQGNSA. The CDR3 consists of 15 residues. Trimming left V 2 bases short and J 5 bases short, with 10 bases between. CDR3: CASSLRSANNSPLHF. The CDR3 DNA reads as TGTGCCAGCAGCTTACGGTCTGCGAATAATTCACCCCTCCACTTT. The full variable domain, completed using reference TRBV7-2 and TRBJ1-6, is GAGVSQSPSNKVTEKGKDVELRCDPISGHTALYWYRQSLGQGLEFLIYFQGNSAPDKSGLPSDRFSAERTGGSVSTLTIQRTQQEDSAVYLCASSLRSANNSPLHFGNGTRLTVT.

The chain is built from TRBV20-1 and TRBJ2-2; 8 positions agree with TRBD2. The CDR3 extends over 13 amino acids. Germline loops: CDR1 DFQATT, CDR2 SNEGSKA (reference sequence). With 3 bases clipped from V and 4 bases from J, the junction kept 1 base outside the gene matches. The CDR3 loop reads CSASGGATGELFF. In DNA, the CDR3 is TGCAGTGCTAGCGGGGGGGCCACCGGGGAGCTGTTTTTT.

V usage is TRBV29-1 and J usage is TRBJ2-1; 12 nucleotides match TRBD2. Germline CDR1 and CDR2: SQVTM and ANQGSEA. This CDR3 has 16 amino acids. Losses at the gene ends were 6 bases for V and 5 bases for J; bases not matched to a gene: 11. The CDR3 loop reads CSVHPRLAGEDNEQFF. CDR3 nucleotide sequence: TGCAGCGTCCACCCCCGACTAGCGGGGGAGGACAATGAGCAGTTCTTC.

There are a few counts of this clonotype. The V call is TRBV12-3 or TRBV12-4, the J call TRBJ2-2, with TRBD2 matching 7 bases. The CDR3 extends over 15 amino acids. The J segment lost 2 bases and the V segment lost 5 bases, leaving 5 bases of the junction unmatched. This CDR3 reads CASSALGLNTGELFF. The DNA for the CDR3 is TGTGCCAGCAGTGCCCTGGGACTAAACACCGGGGAGCTGTTTTTT.

CDR3 sequence (DNA): TGCAGCGTTGGGGGGACAGGGCGGTCCGGGGAGCTGTTTTTT. It encodes CSVGGTGRSGELFF. The chain is built from TRBV29-1 and TRBJ2-2; 9 bases are shared with TRBD1. The CDR3 is 14 residues long. Per germline, CDR1 SQVTM and CDR2 ANQGSEA. With V trimmed by 4 bases and J by 6 bases, 6 bases remained unmatched.

The chain employs TRBV5-6 and TRBJ2-2, with D unclear. V was clipped by 2 bases and J by 6 bases, with 8 bases between them. This CDR3 is 13 amino acids long. CDR1 is SGHDT, CDR2 YYEEEE, per germline. The CDR3 spells CASSFVSAGELFF. As DNA, the CDR3 is TGTGCCAGCAGCTTTGTTTCCGCCGGGGAGCTGTTTTTT.

The rearrangement uses TRBV29-1 and TRBJ2-5; 11 nucleotides align to TRBD1. In germline, CDR1 is SQVTM, CDR2 ANQGSEA. With V trimmed by 1 base and J by 2 bases, 6 bases remained unmatched. The CDR3 length is 16 residues. This CDR3 is CSVEGTGGAGQETQYF. The CDR3 nucleotides are TGCAGCGTTGAAGGGACAGGGGGCGCCGGGCAAGAGACCCAGTACTTC. The full variable domain, in which reference TRBV29-1 and TRBJ2-5 provide the parts outside the CDR3, is SAVISQKPSRDICQRGTSLTIQCQVDSQVTMMFWYRQQPGQSLTLIATANQGSEATYESGFVIDKFPISRPNLTFSTLTVSNMSPEDSSIYLCSVEGTGGAGQETQYFGPGTRLLVL.

This chain joins TRBV28 and TRBJ1-2; D is undetermined. The CDR3 has 14 residues. Deletions cut 7 bases from V and 13 bases from J, with 25 bases between. Germline CDR1 is MDHEN and CDR2 is SYDVKM. CDR3: CASTESIAAGQATF. The CDR3 nucleotides are TGTGCCAGCACCGAAAGTATAGCGGCAGGCCAAGCCACCTTC.

This clonotype was observed a few times. The chain uses TRBV6-1 and TRBJ1-4; D is ambiguous. The CDR3 spans 14 residues. Germline V gene sequence: CDR1 MNHNS, CDR2 SASEGT. V lost 7 bases, J lost 8 bases, and 17 bases lay in between. The CDR3 DNA follows: TGTGCCAGCAACTTAGGAGCAGGCGAAGAAAAACTGTTTTTT. It encodes CASNLGAGEEKLFF.